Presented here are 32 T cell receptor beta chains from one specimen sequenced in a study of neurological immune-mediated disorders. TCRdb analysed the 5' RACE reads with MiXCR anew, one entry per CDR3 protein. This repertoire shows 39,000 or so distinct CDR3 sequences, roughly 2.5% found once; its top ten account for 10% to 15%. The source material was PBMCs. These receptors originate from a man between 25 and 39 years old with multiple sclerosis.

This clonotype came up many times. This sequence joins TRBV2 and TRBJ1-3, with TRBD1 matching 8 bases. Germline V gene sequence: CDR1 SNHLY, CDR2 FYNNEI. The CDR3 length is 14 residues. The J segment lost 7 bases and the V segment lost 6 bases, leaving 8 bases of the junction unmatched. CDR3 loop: CASSYGQGGNTIYF. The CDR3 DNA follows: TGTGCCAGCAGCTACGGACAGGGTGGGAACACCATATATTTT.

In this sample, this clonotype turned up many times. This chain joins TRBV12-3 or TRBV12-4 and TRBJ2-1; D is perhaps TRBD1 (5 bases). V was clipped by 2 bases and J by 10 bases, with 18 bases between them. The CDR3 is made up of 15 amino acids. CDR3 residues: CASSLITLDRNEQFF. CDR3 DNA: TGTGCCAGCAGTTTAATTACCCTCGACAGAAACGAGCAGTTCTTC.

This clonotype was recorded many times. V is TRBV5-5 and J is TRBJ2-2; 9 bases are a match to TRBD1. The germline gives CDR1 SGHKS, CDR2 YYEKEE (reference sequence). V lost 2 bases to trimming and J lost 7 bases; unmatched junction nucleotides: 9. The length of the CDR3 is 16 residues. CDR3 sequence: CASSFRDREWGGELFF. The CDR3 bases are TGTGCCAGCAGCTTCCGGGACAGGGAATGGGGCGGGGAGCTGTTTTTT.

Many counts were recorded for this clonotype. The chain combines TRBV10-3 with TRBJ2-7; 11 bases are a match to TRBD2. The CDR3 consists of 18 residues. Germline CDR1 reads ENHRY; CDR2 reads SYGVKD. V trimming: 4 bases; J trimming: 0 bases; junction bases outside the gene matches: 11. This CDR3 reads CAISGIAGGLPSSYEQYF. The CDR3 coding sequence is TGTGCCATCAGTGGTATAGCGGGAGGGCTCCCCAGCTCCTACGAGCAGTACTTC.

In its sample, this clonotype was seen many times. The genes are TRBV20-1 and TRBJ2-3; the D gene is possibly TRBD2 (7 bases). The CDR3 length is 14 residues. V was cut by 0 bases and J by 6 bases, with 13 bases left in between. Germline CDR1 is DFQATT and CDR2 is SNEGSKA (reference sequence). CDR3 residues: CSARDWGGGDTQYF. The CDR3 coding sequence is TGCAGTGCTAGAGATTGGGGGGGCGGGGATACGCAGTATTTT.

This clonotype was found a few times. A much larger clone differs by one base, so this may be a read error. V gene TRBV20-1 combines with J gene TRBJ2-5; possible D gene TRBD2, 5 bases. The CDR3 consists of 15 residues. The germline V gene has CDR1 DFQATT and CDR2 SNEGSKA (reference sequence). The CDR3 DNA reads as TGCAGTGGTAAAATTCACCGTCTCCCGGAGGAGACCAAGTACTTC. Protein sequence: CSGKIHRLPEETKYF.

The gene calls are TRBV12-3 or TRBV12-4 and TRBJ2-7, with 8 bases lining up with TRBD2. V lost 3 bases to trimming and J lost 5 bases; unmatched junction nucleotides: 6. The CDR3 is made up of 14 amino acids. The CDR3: CASSFRGGTDEQYF. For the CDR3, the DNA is TGTGCCAGCAGTTTCCGGGGGGGAACCGACGAGCAGTACTTC.

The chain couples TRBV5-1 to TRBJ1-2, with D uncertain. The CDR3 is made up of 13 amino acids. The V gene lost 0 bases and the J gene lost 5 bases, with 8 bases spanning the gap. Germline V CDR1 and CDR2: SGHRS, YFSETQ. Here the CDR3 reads CASSLEGSYGYTF. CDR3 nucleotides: TGCGCCAGCAGCTTGGAAGGATCTTATGGCTACACCTTC.

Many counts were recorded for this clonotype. CDR3 in amino acids: CSAYTKNEQFF. DNA of the CDR3: TGCAGTGCCTACACTAAAAATGAGCAGTTCTTC. The rearrangement uses TRBV20-1 and TRBJ2-1; D is ambiguous. CDR1 and CDR2 (germline): DFQATT, SNEGSKA (reference sequence). The germline V and J ends were trimmed by 6 bases and 7 bases, with 10 bases remaining between them. The CDR3 contains 11 residues.

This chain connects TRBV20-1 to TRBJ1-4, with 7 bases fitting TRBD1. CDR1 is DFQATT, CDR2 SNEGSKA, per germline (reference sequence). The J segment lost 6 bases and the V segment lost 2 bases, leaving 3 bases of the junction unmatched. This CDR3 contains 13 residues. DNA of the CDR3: TGCAGTGCTAGAACAGGGGAATATGAAAAACTGTTTTTT. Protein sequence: CSARTGEYEKLFF.

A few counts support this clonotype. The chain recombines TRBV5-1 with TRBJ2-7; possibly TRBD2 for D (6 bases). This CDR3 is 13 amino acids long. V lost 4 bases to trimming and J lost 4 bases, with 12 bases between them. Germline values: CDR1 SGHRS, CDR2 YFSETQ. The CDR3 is CASSGSGFYEQYF. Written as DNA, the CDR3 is TGCGCCAGCAGCGGTAGCGGATTTTACGAGCAGTACTTC.

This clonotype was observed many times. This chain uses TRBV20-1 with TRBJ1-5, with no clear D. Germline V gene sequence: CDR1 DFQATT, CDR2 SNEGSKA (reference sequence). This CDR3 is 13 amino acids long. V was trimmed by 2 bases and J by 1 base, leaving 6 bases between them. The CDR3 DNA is TGCAGTGCTAGAATAGGGAGCAATCAGCCCCAGCATTTT. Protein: CSARIGSNQPQHF.

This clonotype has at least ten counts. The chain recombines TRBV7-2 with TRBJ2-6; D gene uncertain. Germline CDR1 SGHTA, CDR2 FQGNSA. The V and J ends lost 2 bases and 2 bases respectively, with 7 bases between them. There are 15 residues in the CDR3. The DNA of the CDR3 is TGTGCCAGCAGCTTAAGTAACCCTGGGGCCAACGTCCTGACTTTC. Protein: CASSLSNPGANVLTF.

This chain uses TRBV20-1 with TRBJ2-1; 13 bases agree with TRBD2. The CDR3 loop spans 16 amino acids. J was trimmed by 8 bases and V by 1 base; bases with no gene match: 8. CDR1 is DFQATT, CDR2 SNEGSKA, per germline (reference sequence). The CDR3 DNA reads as TGCAGTGCTAGAGGCCCAACTAGCGGGGGGGACGATGAGCAGTTCTTC. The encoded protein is CSARGPTSGGDDEQFF.

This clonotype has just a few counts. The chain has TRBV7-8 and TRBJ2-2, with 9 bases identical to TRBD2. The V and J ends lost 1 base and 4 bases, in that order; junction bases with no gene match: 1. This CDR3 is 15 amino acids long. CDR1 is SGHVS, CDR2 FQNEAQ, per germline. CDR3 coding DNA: TGTGCCAGCAGCTTAGTAGCGGGAGCCACCGGGGAGCTGTTTTTT. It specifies CASSLVAGATGELFF.

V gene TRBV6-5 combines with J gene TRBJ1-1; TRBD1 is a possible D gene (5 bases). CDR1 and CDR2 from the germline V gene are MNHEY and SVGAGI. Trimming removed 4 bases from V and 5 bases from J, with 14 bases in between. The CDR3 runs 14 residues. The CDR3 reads CASSWGRGITEAFF. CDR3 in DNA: TGTGCCAGCAGTTGGGGGAGGGGAATAACTGAAGCTTTCTTT.

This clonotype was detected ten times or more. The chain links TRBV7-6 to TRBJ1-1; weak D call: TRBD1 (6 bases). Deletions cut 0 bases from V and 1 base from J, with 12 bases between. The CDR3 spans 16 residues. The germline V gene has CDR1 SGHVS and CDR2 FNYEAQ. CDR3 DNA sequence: TGTGCCAGCAGCTTAGCGTTGGGGGGCCGGAACACTGAAGCTTTCTTT. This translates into CASSLALGGRNTEAFF.

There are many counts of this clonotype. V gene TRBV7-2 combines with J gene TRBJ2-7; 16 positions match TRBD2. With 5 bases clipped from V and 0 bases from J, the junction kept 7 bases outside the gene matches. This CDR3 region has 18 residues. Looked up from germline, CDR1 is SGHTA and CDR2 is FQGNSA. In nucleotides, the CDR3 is TGTGCCAGCAGCGCGGGACTAGCGGGGGGGCCCAGCTCCTACGAGCAGTACTTC. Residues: CASSAGLAGGPSSYEQYF.

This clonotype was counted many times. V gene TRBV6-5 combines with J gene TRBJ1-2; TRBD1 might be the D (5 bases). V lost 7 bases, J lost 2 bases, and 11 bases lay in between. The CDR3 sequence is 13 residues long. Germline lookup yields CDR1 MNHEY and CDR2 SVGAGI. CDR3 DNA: TGTGCCAGCACTCCGGGGCAGAACTATGGCTACACCTTC. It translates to CASTPGQNYGYTF.

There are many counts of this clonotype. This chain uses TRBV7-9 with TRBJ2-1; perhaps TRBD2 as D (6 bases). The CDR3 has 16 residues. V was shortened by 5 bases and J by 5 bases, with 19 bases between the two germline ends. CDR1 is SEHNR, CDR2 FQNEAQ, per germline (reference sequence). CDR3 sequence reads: CASSPLGGRIDNEQFF. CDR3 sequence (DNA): TGTGCCAGCAGCCCACTCGGAGGGAGGATCGACAATGAGCAGTTCTTC. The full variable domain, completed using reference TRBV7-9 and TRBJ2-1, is DTGVSQNPRHKITKRGQNVTFRCDPISEHNRLYWYRQTLGQGPEFLTYFQNEAQLEKSRLLSDRFSAERPKGSFSTLEIQRTEQGDSAMYLCASSPLGGRIDNEQFFGPGTRLTVL.

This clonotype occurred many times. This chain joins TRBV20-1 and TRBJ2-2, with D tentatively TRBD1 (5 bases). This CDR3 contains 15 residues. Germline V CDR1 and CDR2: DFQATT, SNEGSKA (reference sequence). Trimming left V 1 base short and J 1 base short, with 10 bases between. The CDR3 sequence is CSARVAGLNTGELFF. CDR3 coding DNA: TGCAGTGCTAGAGTAGCAGGGTTGAACACCGGGGAGCTGTTTTTT.

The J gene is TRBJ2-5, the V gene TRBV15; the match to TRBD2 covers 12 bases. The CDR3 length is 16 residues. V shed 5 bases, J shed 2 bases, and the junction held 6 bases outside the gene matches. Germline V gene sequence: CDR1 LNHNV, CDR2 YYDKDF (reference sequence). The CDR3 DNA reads TGTGCCACCAGCTCAATGACTAGCGGGGGACAAGAGACCCAGTACTTC. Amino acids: CATSSMTSGGQETQYF.

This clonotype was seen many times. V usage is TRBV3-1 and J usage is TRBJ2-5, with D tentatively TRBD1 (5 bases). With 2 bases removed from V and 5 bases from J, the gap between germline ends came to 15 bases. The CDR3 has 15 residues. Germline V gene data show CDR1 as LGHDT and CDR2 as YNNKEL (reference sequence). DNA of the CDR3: TGTGCCAGCAGCCAAAACCAGGGTGTAGGGGAGACCCAGTACTTC. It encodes CASSQNQGVGETQYF.

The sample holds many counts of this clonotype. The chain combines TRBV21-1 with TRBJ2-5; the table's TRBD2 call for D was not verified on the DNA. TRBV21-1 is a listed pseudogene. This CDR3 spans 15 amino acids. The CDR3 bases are TGTGCCAGCAGCCCGGGCCTCTATCTGCGGGAGACCCAGTACTTC. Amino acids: CASSPGLYLRETQYF.

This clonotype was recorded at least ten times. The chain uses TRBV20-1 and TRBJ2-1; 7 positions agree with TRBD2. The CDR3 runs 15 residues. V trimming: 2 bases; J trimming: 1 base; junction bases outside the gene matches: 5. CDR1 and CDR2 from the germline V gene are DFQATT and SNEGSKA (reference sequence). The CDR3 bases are TGCAGTGCTAGACCCCCGGGACTATCCTACAATGAGCAGTTCTTC. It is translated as CSARPPGLSYNEQFF.

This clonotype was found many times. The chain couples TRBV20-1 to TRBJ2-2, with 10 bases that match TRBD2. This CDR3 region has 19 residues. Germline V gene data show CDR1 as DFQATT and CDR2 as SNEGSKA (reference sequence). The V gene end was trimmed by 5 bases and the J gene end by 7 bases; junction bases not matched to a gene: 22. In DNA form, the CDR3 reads TGCAGTGCTCGTAAACCCCCGGGACTAGCGAACGTAGGGGGCGGGGAGCTGTTTTTT. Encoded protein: CSARKPPGLANVGGGELFF.

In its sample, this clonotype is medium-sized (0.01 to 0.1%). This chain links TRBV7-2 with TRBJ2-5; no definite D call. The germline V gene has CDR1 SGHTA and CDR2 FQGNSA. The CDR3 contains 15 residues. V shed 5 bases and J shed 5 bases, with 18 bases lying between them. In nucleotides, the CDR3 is TGTGCCAGCAGCCTAAGAACGATACCGTGGGAGACCCAGTACTTC. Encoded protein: CASSLRTIPWETQYF.

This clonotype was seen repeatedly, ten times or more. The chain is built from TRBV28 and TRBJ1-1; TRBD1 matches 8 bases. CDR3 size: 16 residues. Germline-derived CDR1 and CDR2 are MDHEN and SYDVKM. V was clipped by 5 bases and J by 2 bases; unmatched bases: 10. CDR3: CASSVLTGVGNTEAFF. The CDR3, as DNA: TGTGCCAGCAGTGTACTGACAGGGGTGGGAAACACTGAAGCTTTCTTT.

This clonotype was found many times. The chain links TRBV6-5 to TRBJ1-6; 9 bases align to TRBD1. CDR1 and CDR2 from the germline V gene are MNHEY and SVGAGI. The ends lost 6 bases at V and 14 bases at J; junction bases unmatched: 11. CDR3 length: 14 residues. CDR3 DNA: TGTGCCAGCAGCCCCGGGACAGGGCTCCTTACCCTCCACTTT. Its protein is CASSPGTGLLTLHF.

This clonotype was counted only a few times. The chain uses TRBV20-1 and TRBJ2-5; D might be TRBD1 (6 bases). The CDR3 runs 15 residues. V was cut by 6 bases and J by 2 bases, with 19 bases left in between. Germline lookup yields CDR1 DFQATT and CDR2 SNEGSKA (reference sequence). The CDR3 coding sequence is TGCAGTGCCCCCCCCTCGGGACATCTTCAAGAGACCCAGTACTTC. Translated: CSAPPSGHLQETQYF.

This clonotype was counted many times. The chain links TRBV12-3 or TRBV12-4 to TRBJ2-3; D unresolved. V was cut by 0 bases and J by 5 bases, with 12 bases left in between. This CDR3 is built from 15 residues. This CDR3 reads CASSLALLVVDTQYF. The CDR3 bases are TGTGCCAGCAGTTTAGCGCTTCTAGTTGTAGATACGCAGTATTTT.

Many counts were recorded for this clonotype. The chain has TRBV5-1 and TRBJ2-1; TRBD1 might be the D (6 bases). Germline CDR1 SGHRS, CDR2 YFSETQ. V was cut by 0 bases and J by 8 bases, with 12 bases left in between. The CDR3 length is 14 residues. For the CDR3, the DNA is TGCGCCAGCAGCTTGGAACAGGGCATCGATGAGCAGTTCTTC. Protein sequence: CASSLEQGIDEQFF.